A single sample is the source of the 20 T cell receptor beta chains below, sequenced in a study of shared clonotypes between healthy human individuals. Clones were read by immunoSEQ multiplex PCR, and TCRdb kept only the in-frame ones, dropping some. There are roughly 2 million clones in the sample; 90% to 96% occur only once, and 0.13% lies in the top ten. Source material: naive CD4+ T cells sorted from blood. Subset indicated: CD45RA+ positively selected. These receptors all come from a man aged 18-30 years in good health.

The rearrangement links TRBV27 to TRBJ2-7; D tentatively reads TRBD1 or TRBD2 (5 bases each). The V end was cut by 6 bases, the J end by 1 base, with 7 bases between. Germline loops: CDR1 MNHEY, CDR2 SMNVEV (reference sequence). This CDR3 comprises 12 residues. CDR3 sequence: CASRGRSYEQYF. Written as DNA, the CDR3 is TGTGCCAGCAGGGGACGGTCCTACGAGCAGTACTTC.

The rearrangement links TRBV12-5 to TRBJ1-2; D call uncertain. There are 14 residues in the CDR3. Per the germline V gene, CDR1 is LGHNT and CDR2 is FRNRAP. Trimming cost V 2 bases and J 4 bases, with 11 bases left between them. The CDR3 region is CASGLSGKVYGYTF. For the CDR3, the DNA is TGTGCTAGTGGTTTGTCCGGGAAGGTCTATGGCTACACCTTC.

The chain recombines TRBV2 with TRBJ1-6; 7 bases line up with TRBD1. Germline trimming cut 6 bases from V and 0 bases from J; bases unmatched to any gene: 2. The CDR3 totals 15 residues. From germline, CDR1 is SNHLY and CDR2 FYNNEI. CDR3 sequence: CASRGDSSYNSPLHF. CDR3 bases: TGTGCCAGCAGAGGGGACAGCTCCTATAATTCACCCCTCCACTTT.

This clone was observed a single time. The V call is TRBV5-6, the J call TRBJ2-3; 7 bases are a match to TRBD1. V was pared by 0 bases and J by 5 bases, with 6 bases of the junction left unmatched. The CDR3 sequence is 15 residues long. CDR1 and CDR2 from the germline V gene are SGHDT and YYEEEE. In DNA, the CDR3 is TGTGCCAGCAGCTTGGGTCAGGGGGATAGAGATACGCAGTATTTT. The encoded protein is CASSLGQGDRDTQYF.

This clone was observed a few times. As DNA, the CDR3 is TGTGCCAGCAGCCTAACAGGGATCGATCAGCCCCAGCATTTT. As protein: CASSLTGIDQPQHF. V usage is TRBV9 and J usage is TRBJ1-5; tentative D call: TRBD1 (6 bases). The germline V gene encodes CDR1 SGDLS and CDR2 YYNGEE. Trimming took 4 bases from V and 5 from J, leaving 13 bases between them. The CDR3 is 14 residues long.

The CDR3 reads CASSEGPQNTGELFF. The CDR3 nucleotides are TGTGCCAGCAGTGAAGGGCCGCAGAACACCGGGGAGCTGTTTTTT. The chain links TRBV2 to TRBJ2-2, with unresolved D. Germline values: CDR1 SNHLY, CDR2 FYNNEI. V dropped 1 base and J dropped 1 base, with 7 bases sitting between them. CDR3 length equals 15 residues.

For this clone: Additional DNA sequences in this sample encode the identical CDR3. The gene calls are TRBV28 and TRBJ2-1; no clear D gene. Per the germline V gene, CDR1 is MDHEN and CDR2 is SYDVKM. This CDR3 contains 11 residues. V was cut by 2 bases and J by 6 bases, with 2 bases left in between. DNA for the CDR3: TGTGCCAGCAGTTTAGTCAATGAGCAGTTCTTC. Translation: CASSLVNEQFF. Based on the CDR3 plus reference TRBV28 and TRBJ2-1, the full variable domain is DVKVTQSSRYLVKRTGEKVFLECVQDMDHENMFWYRQDPGLGLRLIYFSYDVKMKEKGDIPEGYSVSREKKERFSLILESASTNQTSMYLCASSLVNEQFFGPGTRLTVL.

The chain joins TRBV15 to TRBJ2-5; 7 positions agree with TRBD1. The germline gives CDR1 LNHNV, CDR2 YYDKDF (reference sequence). The CDR3 consists of 15 residues. The J segment lost 3 bases and the V segment lost 1 base, leaving 5 bases of the junction unmatched. The CDR3 sequence: CATSRGPGQKETQYF. CDR3 nucleotide sequence: TGTGCCACCAGCAGAGGTCCGGGACAGAAAGAGACCCAGTACTTC.

V and J are TRBV14 and TRBJ2-3, with D perhaps TRBD2 (5 bases). Trimming removed 0 bases from V and 3 bases from J, with 10 bases in between. CDR3 length: 15 residues. The germline V gene has CDR1 SGHDN and CDR2 FVKESK. The CDR3 nucleotides read TGTGCCAGCAGCCAAGAAGGAGGAAGGACAGATACGCAGTATTTT. It codes for CASSQEGGRTDTQYF.

The chain combines TRBV28 with TRBJ1-4; D may be TRBD1 (5 bases). The CDR3 has 16 residues. The germline V gene has CDR1 MDHEN and CDR2 SYDVKM. With 6 bases removed from V and 3 bases from J, the gap between germline ends came to 17 bases. The CDR3 coding sequence is TGTGCCAGCAGCCCCGTCACAGGCCTTTCTAATGAAAAACTGTTTTTT. It yields the protein CASSPVTGLSNEKLFF.

This chain uses TRBV6-1 with TRBJ2-3; 7 bases fit TRBD2. CDR3 length: 16 residues. V shed 1 base, J shed 0 bases, and the junction held 4 bases outside the gene matches. CDR1 MNHNS and CDR2 SASEGT come from the germline V gene. DNA for the CDR3: TGTGCCAGCAGTGAAGATACGGGGGGAAGCACAGATACGCAGTATTTT. Translating it yields CASSEDTGGSTDTQYF.

The chain has TRBV10-2 and TRBJ2-5; TRBD2 matches 9 bases. The CDR3 totals 17 residues. The V segment lost 3 bases and the J segment 1 base; nucleotides outside the gene matches: 9. Germline CDR1 reads WSHSY; CDR2 reads SAAADI. This chain's CDR3 is CASSEEGSGSAQETQYF. The CDR3 coding sequence is TGCGCCAGCAGTGAAGAGGGTAGCGGGAGTGCCCAAGAGACCCAGTACTTC.

The rearrangement uses TRBV27 and TRBJ2-3, with 8 bases that match TRBD2. Germline values: CDR1 MNHEY, CDR2 SMNVEV (reference sequence). CDR3 length: 16 residues. The junction had 10 bases not matched to a gene; V was cut back by 4 bases and J by 4 bases. CDR3 coding DNA: TGTGCCAGCAGTTCCGCCTGGCGGGGGGAGTCAGATACGCAGTATTTT. Encoded protein: CASSSAWRGESDTQYF.

This clone was seen a few times. This chain connects TRBV6-5 to TRBJ1-4; 8 positions agree with TRBD1. The V gene end was trimmed by 0 bases and the J gene end by 8 bases; junction bases not matched to a gene: 5. CDR3 length: 15 amino acids. Per germline, CDR1 MNHEY and CDR2 SVGAGI. The CDR3 sequence: CASSYSGRGHEKLFF. The CDR3 DNA follows: TGTGCCAGCAGTTACTCGGGCAGGGGGCACGAAAAACTGTTTTTT.

The rearrangement links TRBV30 to TRBJ2-1; 7 bases line up with TRBD2. J lost 2 bases, V lost 0 bases, and 4 bases had no gene match. Germline-derived CDR1 and CDR2 are GTSNPN and SVGIG (reference sequence). The length of the CDR3 is 15 residues. The DNA for the CDR3 is TGTGCCTGGAGTGTATCTAGCGGACCCTACAATGAGCAGTTCTTC. It yields the protein CAWSVSSGPYNEQFF.

J is TRBJ2-7 and V is TRBV7-5; TRBD1 is taken as the D call from the table, unchecked against the DNA. TRBV7-5 is annotated as a pseudogene. The CDR3 covers 12 residues. The CDR3 region is CARSLRQHEQYF. The CDR3 nucleotides read TGTGCCAGAAGCTTGAGACAGCACGAGCAGTACTTC.

This chain connects TRBV27 to TRBJ2-7; D possibly corresponds to TRBD2 (5 bases). V was pared by 7 bases and J by 2 bases, with 18 bases between. Looked up from germline, CDR1 is MNHEY and CDR2 is SMNVEV (reference sequence). The CDR3 is 15 residues long. This CDR3 reads CASIRTSGSTYEQYF. CDR3 DNA: TGTGCCAGCATACGAACTTCGGGATCTACCTACGAGCAGTACTTC.

The chain recombines TRBV19 with TRBJ1-2; D is ambiguous. The CDR3 loop spans 11 amino acids. V was clipped by 6 bases and J by 6 bases, with 8 bases between them. CDR1 is LNHDA and CDR2 is SQIVND in the germline V gene (reference sequence). The CDR3, as DNA: TGTGCCAGTAGACAAAATAATGGCTACACCTTC. Protein: CASRQNNGYTF.

This chain joins TRBV6-4 and TRBJ2-7; a weak D match, TRBD2 (5 bases). Trimming shortened V by 4 bases and J by 3 bases, and 16 bases separated the two germline ends. Germline V gene data show CDR1 as MRHNA and CDR2 as SNTAGT. This CDR3 spans 15 amino acids. As DNA, the CDR3 is TGTGCCAGCAGTGCCTTACCGGGATCTAGCTACGAGCAGTACTTC. This sequence encodes CASSALPGSSYEQYF.

This clone has just one count. V is TRBV7-2 and J is TRBJ2-5; 10 positions agree with TRBD1. There are 13 residues in the CDR3. Per the germline V gene, CDR1 is SGHTA and CDR2 is FQGNSA. V trimming: 5 bases; J trimming: 6 bases; junction bases outside the gene matches: 3. In DNA, the CDR3 is TGTGCCAGCAGCCGGGACAGGGGAAAGACCCAGTACTTC. It encodes CASSRDRGKTQYF.